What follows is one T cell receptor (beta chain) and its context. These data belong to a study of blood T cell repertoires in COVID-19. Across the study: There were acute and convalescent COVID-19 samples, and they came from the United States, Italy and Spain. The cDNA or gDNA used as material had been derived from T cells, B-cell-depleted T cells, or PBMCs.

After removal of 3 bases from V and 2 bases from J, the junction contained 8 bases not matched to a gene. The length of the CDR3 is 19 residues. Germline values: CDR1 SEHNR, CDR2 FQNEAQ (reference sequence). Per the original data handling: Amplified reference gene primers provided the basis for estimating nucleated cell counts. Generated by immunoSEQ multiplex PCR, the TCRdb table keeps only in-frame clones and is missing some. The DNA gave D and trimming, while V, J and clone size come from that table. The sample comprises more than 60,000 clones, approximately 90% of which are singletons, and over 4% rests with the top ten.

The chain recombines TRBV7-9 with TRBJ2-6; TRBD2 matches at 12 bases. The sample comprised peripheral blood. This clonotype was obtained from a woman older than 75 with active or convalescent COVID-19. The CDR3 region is CASSFRLAGDRTGANVLTF. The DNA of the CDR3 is TGTGCCAGCAGCTTTCGACTAGCGGGAGACCGTACTGGGGCCAACGTCCTGACTTTC.